This T cell receptor beta chain derives from a study of spatial heterogeneity in lung cancer. Study-wide background: For the average unique TCR and UMI combination, more than 8.5 occurrences appeared in raw reads.

Carried by each TCR cDNA molecule was a unique molecular identifier. TCRdb called the 5' RACE reads again in MiXCR, with one record for every CDR3 protein. The table has 55,000 to 70,000 distinct CDR3 sequences, approximately 6% seen once. Time point meaning: sample taken at primary tumor resection. Sequencing covered unsorted whole RNA taken from tumor, nontumor lung or frozen PBMC. This clonotype occurred many times. The source was PBMCs, collected at surgery. This TCR was sampled from a female donor with early-stage non-small cell lung cancer.

CDR3 region: CSVDLQGDYEQYF. The CDR3 DNA follows: TGCAGCGTTGATTTGCAGGGGGACTACGAGCAGTACTTC. The V and J genes are TRBV29-1 and TRBJ2-7; 7 bases align to TRBD1. This CDR3 has 13 residues. V lost 3 bases, J lost 3 bases, and 5 bases stayed unmatched. In germline, CDR1 is SQVTM, CDR2 ANQGSEA.